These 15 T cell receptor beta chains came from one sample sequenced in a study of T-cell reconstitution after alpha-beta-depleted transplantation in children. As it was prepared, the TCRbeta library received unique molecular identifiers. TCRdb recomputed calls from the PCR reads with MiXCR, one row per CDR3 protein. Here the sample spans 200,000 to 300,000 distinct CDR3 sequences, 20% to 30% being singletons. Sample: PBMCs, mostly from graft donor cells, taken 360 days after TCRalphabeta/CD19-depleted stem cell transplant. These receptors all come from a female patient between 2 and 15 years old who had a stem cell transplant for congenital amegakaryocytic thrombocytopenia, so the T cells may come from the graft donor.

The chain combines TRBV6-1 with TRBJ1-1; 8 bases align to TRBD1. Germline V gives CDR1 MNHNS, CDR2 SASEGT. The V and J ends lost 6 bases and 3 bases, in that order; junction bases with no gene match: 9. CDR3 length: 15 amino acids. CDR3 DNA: TGTGCCAGCAGGGCTAACCAGGGGGCTGACACTGAAGCTTTCTTT. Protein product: CASRANQGADTEAFF.

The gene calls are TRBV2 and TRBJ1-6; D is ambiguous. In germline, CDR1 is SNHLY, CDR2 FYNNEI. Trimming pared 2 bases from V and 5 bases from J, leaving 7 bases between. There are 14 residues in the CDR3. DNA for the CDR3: TGTGCCAGCAGTGAATACAGTAATAATTCACCCCTCCACTTT. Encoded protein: CASSEYSNNSPLHF.

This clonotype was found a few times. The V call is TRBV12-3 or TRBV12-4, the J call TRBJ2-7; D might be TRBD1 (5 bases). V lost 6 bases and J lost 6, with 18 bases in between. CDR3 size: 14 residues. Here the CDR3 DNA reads TGTGCCAGCAGGAGAACAGGAAAGAGAACCGAGCAGTACTTC. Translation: CASRRTGKRTEQYF.

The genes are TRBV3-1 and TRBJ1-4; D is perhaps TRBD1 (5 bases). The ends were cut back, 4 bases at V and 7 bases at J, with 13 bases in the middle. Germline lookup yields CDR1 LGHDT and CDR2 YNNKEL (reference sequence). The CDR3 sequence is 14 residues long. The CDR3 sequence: CASSPRRGSEKLFF. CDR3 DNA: TGTGCCAGCAGCCCGCGAAGGGGCAGTGAAAAACTGTTTTTT.

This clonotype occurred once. The CDR3 spells CASSKRALLGESGYGYTF. The CDR3 bases are TGTGCCAGCAGCAAAAGGGCCTTGCTCGGGGAATCGGGGTATGGCTACACCTTC. This rearrangement joins TRBV21-1 to TRBJ1-2. TRBV21-1 is reported as a pseudogene. The CDR3 totals 18 residues.

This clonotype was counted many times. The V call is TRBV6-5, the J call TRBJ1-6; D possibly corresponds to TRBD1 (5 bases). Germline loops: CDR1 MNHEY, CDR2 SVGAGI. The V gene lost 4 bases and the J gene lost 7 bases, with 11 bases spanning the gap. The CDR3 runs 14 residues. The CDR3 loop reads CASSSRGRNSPLHF. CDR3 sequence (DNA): TGTGCCAGCAGTTCTCGGGGCCGGAATTCACCCCTCCACTTT.

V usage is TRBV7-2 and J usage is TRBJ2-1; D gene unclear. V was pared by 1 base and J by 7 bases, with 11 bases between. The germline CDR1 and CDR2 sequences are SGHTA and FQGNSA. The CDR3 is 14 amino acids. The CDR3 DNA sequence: TGTGCCAGCAGCTTAGGGGCCGGCCTTAATGAGCAGTTCTTC. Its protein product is CASSLGAGLNEQFF.

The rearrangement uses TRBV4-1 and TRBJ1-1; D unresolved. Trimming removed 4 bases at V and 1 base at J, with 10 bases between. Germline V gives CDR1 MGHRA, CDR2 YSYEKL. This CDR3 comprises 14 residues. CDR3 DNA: TGCGCCAGCAGCCTCCGGGTTCCGAACACTGAAGCTTTCTTT. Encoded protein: CASSLRVPNTEAFF.

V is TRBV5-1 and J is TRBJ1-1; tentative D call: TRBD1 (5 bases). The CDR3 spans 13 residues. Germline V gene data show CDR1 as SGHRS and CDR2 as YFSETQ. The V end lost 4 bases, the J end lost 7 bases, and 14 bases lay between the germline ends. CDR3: CASSPGTSGEAFF. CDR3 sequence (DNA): TGCGCCAGCAGCCCCGGGACGAGTGGTGAAGCTTTCTTT.

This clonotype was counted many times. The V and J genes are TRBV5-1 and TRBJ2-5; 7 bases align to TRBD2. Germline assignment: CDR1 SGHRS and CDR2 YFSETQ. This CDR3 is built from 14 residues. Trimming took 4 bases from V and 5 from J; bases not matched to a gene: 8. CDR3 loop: CASSIQLGGETQYF. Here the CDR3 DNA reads TGCGCCAGCAGCATCCAGTTGGGGGGGGAGACCCAGTACTTC.

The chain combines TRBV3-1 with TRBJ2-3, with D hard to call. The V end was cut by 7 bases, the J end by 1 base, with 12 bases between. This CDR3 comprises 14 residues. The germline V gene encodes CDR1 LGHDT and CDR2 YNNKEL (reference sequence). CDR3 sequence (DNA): TGTGCCAGCAAAGACACCCGAGGCACAGATACGCAGTATTTT. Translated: CASKDTRGTDTQYF.

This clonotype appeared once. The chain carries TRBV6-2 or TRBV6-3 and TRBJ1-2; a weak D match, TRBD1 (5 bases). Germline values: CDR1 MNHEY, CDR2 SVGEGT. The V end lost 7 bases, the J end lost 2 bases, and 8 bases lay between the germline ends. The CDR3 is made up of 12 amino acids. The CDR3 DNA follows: TGTGCCAGCATCGGGGCAAACTATGGCTACACCTTC. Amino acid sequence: CASIGANYGYTF.

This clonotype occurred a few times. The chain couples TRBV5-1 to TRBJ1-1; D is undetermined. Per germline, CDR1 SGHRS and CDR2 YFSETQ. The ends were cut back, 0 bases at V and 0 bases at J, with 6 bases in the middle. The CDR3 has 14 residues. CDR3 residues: CASSLDNMNTEAFF. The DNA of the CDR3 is TGCGCCAGCAGCTTGGACAATATGAACACTGAAGCTTTCTTT.

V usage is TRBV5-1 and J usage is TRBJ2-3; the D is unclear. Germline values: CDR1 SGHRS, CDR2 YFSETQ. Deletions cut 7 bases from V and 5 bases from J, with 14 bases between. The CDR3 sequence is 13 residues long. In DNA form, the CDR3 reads TGCGCCAGCGACCTTTTGGGCTTAGATACGCAGTATTTT. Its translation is CASDLLGLDTQYF. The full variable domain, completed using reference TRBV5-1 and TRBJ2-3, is KAGVTQTPRYLIKTRGQQVTLSCSPISGHRSVSWYQQTPGQGLQFLFEYFSETQRNKGNFPGRFSGRQFSNSRSEMNVSTLELGDSALYLCASDLLGLDTQYFGPGTRLTVL.

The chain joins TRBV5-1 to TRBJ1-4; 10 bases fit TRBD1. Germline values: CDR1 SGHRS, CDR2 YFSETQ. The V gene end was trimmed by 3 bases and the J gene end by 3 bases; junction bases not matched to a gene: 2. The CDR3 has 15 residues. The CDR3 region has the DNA TGCGCCAGCAGCTGGACAGGGGGACCTAATGAAAAACTGTTTTTT. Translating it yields CASSWTGGPNEKLFF.